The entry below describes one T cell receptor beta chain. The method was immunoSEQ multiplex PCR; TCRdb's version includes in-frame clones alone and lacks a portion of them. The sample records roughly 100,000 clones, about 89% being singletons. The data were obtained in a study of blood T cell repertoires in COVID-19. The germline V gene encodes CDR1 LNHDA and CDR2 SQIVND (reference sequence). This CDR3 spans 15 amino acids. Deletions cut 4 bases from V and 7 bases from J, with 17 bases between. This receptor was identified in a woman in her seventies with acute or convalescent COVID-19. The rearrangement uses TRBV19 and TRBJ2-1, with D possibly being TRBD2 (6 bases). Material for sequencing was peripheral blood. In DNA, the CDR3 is TGTGCCAGTAGTAGTAGCCCCCGACTAGTGAATGAGCAGTTCTTC. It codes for CASSSSPRLVNEQFF.